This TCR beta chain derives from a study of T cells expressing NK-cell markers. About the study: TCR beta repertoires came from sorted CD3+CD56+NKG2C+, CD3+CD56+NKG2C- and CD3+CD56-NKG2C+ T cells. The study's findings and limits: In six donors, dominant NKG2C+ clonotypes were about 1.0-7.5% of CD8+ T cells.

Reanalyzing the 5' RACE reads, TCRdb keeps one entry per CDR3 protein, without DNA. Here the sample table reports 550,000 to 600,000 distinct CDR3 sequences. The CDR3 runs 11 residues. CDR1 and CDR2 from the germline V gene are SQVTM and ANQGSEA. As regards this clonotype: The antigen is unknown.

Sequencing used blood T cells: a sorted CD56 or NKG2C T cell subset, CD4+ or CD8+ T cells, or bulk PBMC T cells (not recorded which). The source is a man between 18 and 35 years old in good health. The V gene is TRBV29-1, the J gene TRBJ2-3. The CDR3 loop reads CSVGSEDTQYF.